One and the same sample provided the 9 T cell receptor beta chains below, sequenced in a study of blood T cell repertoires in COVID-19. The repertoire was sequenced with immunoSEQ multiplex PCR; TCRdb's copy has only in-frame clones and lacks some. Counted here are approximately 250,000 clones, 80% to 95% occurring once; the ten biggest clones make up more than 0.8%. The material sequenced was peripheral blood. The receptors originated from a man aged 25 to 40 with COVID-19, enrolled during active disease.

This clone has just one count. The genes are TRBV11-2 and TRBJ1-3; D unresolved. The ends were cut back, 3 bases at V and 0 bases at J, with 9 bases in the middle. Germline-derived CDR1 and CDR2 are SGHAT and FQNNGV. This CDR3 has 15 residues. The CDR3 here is CASSLLRDSGNTIYF. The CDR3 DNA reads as TGTGCCAGCAGCTTGTTACGGGACTCTGGAAACACCATATATTTT.

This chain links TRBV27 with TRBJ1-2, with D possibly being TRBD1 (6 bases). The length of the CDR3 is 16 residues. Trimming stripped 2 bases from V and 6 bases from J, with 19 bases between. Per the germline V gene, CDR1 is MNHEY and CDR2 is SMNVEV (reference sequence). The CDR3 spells CASSLGQSDWRNGYTF. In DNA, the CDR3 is TGTGCCAGCAGTTTAGGACAGTCCGACTGGAGGAATGGCTACACCTTC.

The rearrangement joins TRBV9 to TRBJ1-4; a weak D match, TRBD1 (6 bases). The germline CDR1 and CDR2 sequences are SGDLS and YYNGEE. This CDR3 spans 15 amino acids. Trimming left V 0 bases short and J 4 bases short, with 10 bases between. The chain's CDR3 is CASSVEGGINEKLFF. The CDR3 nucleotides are TGTGCCAGCAGCGTAGAAGGGGGAATTAATGAAAAACTGTTTTTT.

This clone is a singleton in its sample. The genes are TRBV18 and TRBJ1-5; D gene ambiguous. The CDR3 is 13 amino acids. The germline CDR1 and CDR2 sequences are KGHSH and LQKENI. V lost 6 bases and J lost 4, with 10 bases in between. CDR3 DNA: TGTGCCAGCTCGGTACGGGGAAATCAGCCCCAGCATTTT. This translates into CASSVRGNQPQHF.

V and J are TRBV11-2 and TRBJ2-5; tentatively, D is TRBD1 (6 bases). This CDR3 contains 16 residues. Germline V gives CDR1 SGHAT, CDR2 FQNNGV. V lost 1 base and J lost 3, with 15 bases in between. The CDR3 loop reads CASSLAPTGTKETQYF. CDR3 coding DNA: TGTGCCAGCAGCTTAGCCCCTACGGGGACAAAAGAGACCCAGTACTTC.

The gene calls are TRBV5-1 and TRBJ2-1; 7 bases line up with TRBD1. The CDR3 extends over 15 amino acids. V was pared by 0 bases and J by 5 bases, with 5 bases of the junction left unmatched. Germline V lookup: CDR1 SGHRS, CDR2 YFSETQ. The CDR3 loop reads CASSLGDRSHNEQFF. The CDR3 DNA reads TGCGCCAGCAGCTTGGGGGACAGATCACACAATGAGCAGTTCTTC.

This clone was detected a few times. CDR3 sequence: CASSQGDFSGNTIYF. In DNA form, the CDR3 reads TGTGCCAGCAGCCAAGGGGACTTCTCTGGAAACACCATATATTTT. V and J are TRBV3-1 (or the pseudogene TRBV3-2) and TRBJ1-3, with D possibly being TRBD1 (5 bases). CDR3 size: 15 residues. The germline V and J ends were trimmed by 1 base and 0 bases, with 7 bases remaining between them. The germline V gene encodes CDR1 LGHDT and CDR2 YNNKEL (reference sequence).

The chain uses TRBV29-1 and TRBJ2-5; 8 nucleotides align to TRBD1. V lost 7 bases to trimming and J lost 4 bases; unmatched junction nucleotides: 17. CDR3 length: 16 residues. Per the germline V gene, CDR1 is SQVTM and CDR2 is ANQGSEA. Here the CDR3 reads CSALPPGQGIRETQYF. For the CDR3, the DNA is TGCAGCGCCCTTCCCCCTGGACAGGGAATCCGAGAGACCCAGTACTTC.

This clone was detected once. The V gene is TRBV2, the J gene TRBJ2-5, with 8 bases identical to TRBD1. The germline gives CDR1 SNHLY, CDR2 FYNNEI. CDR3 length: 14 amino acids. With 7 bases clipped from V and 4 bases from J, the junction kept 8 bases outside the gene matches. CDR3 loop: CASTNAGGVETQYF. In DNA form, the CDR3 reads TGTGCCAGCACTAATGCAGGGGGCGTAGAGACCCAGTACTTC.